This TCR beta chain was retrieved from a study of naive and memory T cell subsets. Regarding the study as a whole: Possibly reflecting memory cells re-expressing CD45RA, a few larger clonotypes occurred in naive repertoires, especially CD8.

From the second PCR step, alpha and beta chains were amplified apart. CMV status came from CD4+ IFNgamma after overnight CMV lysate stimulation. An equimolar mix of two oligonucleotides served as the beta constant-region primer for TRBC1 and TRBC2. Nested alpha and beta constant-region primers with the SP2 primer drove four PCR rounds on ligated cDNA. A 12-nucleotide UMI and the SP2 primer were added to the cDNA 3' end by oligonucleotide ligation. MiXCR, run by TCRdb on the UMI-ligation and nested PCR reads, gives a single entry per CDR3 protein. The sample has some 82,000 distinct CDR3 sequences, 11% seen once. There are a few counts of this clonotype. Its antigen is unidentified. The receptor was isolated from a human donor in good health. The sequencing sample was made of naive CD4+ T cells from blood.

The CDR3 here is CASSFQTIRDNAYGYTF. The DNA for the CDR3 is TGTGCCAGCAGTTTTCAGACGATCCGGGACAACGCCTATGGCTACACCTTC. The chain couples TRBV6-6 to TRBJ1-2, with D perhaps TRBD1 (6 bases). Germline CDR1 MNHNY, CDR2 SVGAGI (reference sequence). The CDR3 has 17 residues. Deletions cut 4 bases from V and 4 bases from J, with 22 bases between.